There are a few counts of the clone carrying this T cell receptor beta chain. The TCR beta CDR3 regions underwent amplification using RNA transcripts as the source. Primed by the HTBI set, a first-round RT-PCR was run on the TCR CDR3. TCRdb reanalysed the multiplex PCR reads using MiXCR and keeps one entry per CDR3 protein. This table has about 370,000 distinct CDR3 sequences, nearly 15% appearing once. This specimen comes from a study of T cells in Graves' hyperthyroidism and ophthalmopathy. Germline values: CDR1 SGHTA, CDR2 FQGTGA. This CDR3 comprises 15 residues. Trimming took 5 bases from V and 3 from J, leaving 14 bases between them.

Material for sequencing was blood. The chain carries TRBV7-3 and TRBJ2-1, with D unclear. This sequence originates from an older woman with Graves' ophthalmopathy. The DNA for the CDR3 is TGTGCCAGCAGCCCCTGGCATGAGGACTACAATGAGCAGTTCTTC. Protein sequence: CASSPWHEDYNEQFF. Together with reference TRBV7-3 and TRBJ2-1, the CDR3 gives the full variable domain: GAGVSQTPSNKVTEKGKYVELRCDPISGHTALYWYRQSLGQGPEFLIYFQGTGAADDSGLPNDRFFAVRPEGSVSTLKIQRTERGDSAVYLCASSPWHEDYNEQFFGPGTRLTVL.